A selection of T cell receptor beta chains follows, all from one sample in a study of molecular identifiers for immune sequencing clone quantification. TCRdb reprocessed the PCR reads via MiXCR and lists one record per CDR3 protein. The table records around 480,000 distinct CDR3 sequences, about 20% of them present only once. The sequencing input was naive CD8+ T cells from blood, with Jurkat cell RNA spiked in. These receptor sequences come from a human donor in good health. Some libraries in this study had Jurkat cell RNA spiked in. The CDR3 runs from the conserved cysteine through the conserved F or W. The D gene is left open where the match is weak. Clone sizes are given selectively: once, few, many, or a class where the clone is expanded.

v_call	d_call	j_call	clone_size	cdr3_nt	cdr3_aa
TRBV29-1	TRBD2	TRBJ2-1	.	TGCAGCGTCGTAGCGGGAGGGCCCTACAATGAGCAGTTCTTC	CSVVAGGPYNEQFF
TRBV20-1	TRBD1	TRBJ2-7	once	TGCAGTGCTCCGACAGGGGATTCCTACGAGCAGTACTTC	CSAPTGDSYEQYF
TRBV2	.	TRBJ1-4	few	TGTGCCAGCAGTACCGTCCAGGGCACTAATGAAAAACTGTTTTTT	CASSTVQGTNEKLFF
TRBV18	TRBD2	TRBJ2-7	.	TGTGCCAGCTCACAGGCGGCTAGCGGGGACTACGAGCAGTACTTC	CASSQAASGDYEQYF
TRBV20-1	TRBD2	TRBJ2-7	few	TGCAGTGCGGACAGGGTGGGACTAGCGGGGGGGAAAAGCTCCTACGAGCAGTACTTC	CSADRVGLAGGKSSYEQYF
TRBV29-1	TRBD2	TRBJ2-3	.	TGCAGCGTTGAAGGGACTAGCGGAGACACAGATACGCAGTATTTT	CSVEGTSGDTDTQYF
TRBV12-3/TRBV12-4	.	TRBJ1-3	few	TGTGCCAGCAGTTTGTTCAGGAAGAGCTCTGGAAACACCATATATTTT	CASSLFRKSSGNTIYF
TRBV5-6	.	TRBJ1-4	.	TGTGCCAGCAGCTGGGGGGGTTCGGGGTCAACTAATGAAAAACTGTTTTTT	CASSWGGSGSTNEKLFF
TRBV29-1	.	TRBJ2-5	many	TGCAGCGTTGAAGGCGGAAACTCTAGAGCGACCCAGTACTTC	CSVEGGNSRATQYF
TRBV24-1	.	TRBJ2-2	many	TGTGCCACCAGCCCAGCAGGGGTGGACACCGGGGAGCTGTTTTTT	CATSPAGVDTGELFF
TRBV30	TRBD1	TRBJ2-2	few	TGTGCCTGGGGCACGGGACAGGGGCCCGCCGGGGAGCTGTTTTTT	CAWGTGQGPAGELFF
TRBV27	.	TRBJ2-7	few	TGTGCCAGCAGTTTATATGGGGGGCGCGAGCAGTACTTC	CASSLYGGREQYF
TRBV12-3/TRBV12-4	.	TRBJ1-2	.	TGTGCCAGCAGTTTAGCGTTGGATCAGATAGGGGGCTACACCTTC	CASSLALDQIGGYTF
TRBV30	TRBD1	TRBJ2-5	many	TGTGCCTGGAGCACGCACTACAGGGGTGAGACCCAGTACTTC	CAWSTHYRGETQYF
TRBV7-9	TRBD1	TRBJ1-1	many	TGTGCCAGCAGCATTCCCGATGGACAGGGGATTTTGGGCACTGAAGCTTTCTTT	CASSIPDGQGILGTEAFF
TRBV12-3/TRBV12-4	.	TRBJ1-1	many	TGTGCCAGCAGTTTGGACAGCTCGATAATTTTTAGCACTGAAGCTTTCTTT	CASSLDSSIIFSTEAFF
TRBV27	.	TRBJ1-4	many	TGTGCCAGCAGTTTTGACCCGTTTAATGAAAAACTGTTTTTT	CASSFDPFNEKLFF
TRBV4-1	.	TRBJ2-3	many	TGCGCCAGCAGGCCAAGTGAGGACAGTAGCACAGATACGCAGTATTTT	CASRPSEDSSTDTQYF
TRBV6-5	TRBD1	TRBJ2-2	.	TGTGCCAGCAGTTTAACGGGACAGACGAACACCGGGGAGCTGTTTTTT	CASSLTGQTNTGELFF
TRBV29-1	TRBD1	TRBJ1-2	.	TGCAGCGTCACCGGGACAGGGCGAGGCTACACCTTC	CSVTGTGRGYTF
TRBV30	TRBD1	TRBJ1-2	.	TGTGCCTGGAGTGTCGGACAGGGCATCAGCTACACCTTC	CAWSVGQGISYTF
TRBV7-6	.	TRBJ2-5	many	TGTGCCAGCAGCTTGGGCTTCCAAGAGACCCAGTACTTC	CASSLGFQETQYF
TRBV7-9	TRBD2	TRBJ2-3	few	TGTGCCAGCAGCTTAGTTGCTACTAGCGGGAGTGTAACAGATACGCAGTATTTT	CASSLVATSGSVTDTQYF
TRBV9	TRBD2	TRBJ2-1	.	TGTGCCAGCAGCCCCCCCCGGGGAGGGTCCTACAATGAGCAGTTCTTC	CASSPPRGGSYNEQFF
TRBV20-1	TRBD2	TRBJ2-3	many	TGCAGTGCTAGAGTCCCTAGCGGGCCGGTGGATACGCAGTATTTT	CSARVPSGPVDTQYF
TRBV12-3/TRBV12-4	.	TRBJ1-1	few	TGTGCCAGCAGTTTAGAATCCAACTTCGCTGAAGCTTTCTTT	CASSLESNFAEAFF
TRBV6-2/TRBV6-3	.	TRBJ1-5	few	TGTGCCAGCAGAACTCAGGGGTATACTCAGCCCCAGCATTTT	CASRTQGYTQPQHF
TRBV24-1	.	TRBJ2-2	.	TGTGCCATCAGTGATTTAGGGGGGCGCACCGGGGAGCTGTTTTTT	CAISDLGGRTGELFF
TRBV6-2/TRBV6-3	.	TRBJ1-5	few	TGTGCCAGCAGTTACACTTCTCAGGTTCAGCCCCAGCATTTT	CASSYTSQVQPQHF
TRBV12-3/TRBV12-4	.	TRBJ1-1	.	TGTGCCAGCAGTGAAAACACAGGGATGAACACTGAAGCTTTCTTT	CASSENTGMNTEAFF
TRBV10-2	TRBD1	TRBJ1-2	.	TGCGCCAGCAGTGAGTCGCTGGGACAGGGACATGGCTACACCTTC	CASSESLGQGHGYTF
TRBV12-3/TRBV12-4	.	TRBJ1-1	.	TGTGCCAGCACCGAAGTAGGGGCCACTGAAGCTTTCTTT	CASTEVGATEAFF
TRBV12-3/TRBV12-4	TRBD1	TRBJ1-5	many	TGTGCCAGCAGTCGGACAGGAGAATTCAATCAGCCCCAGCATTTT	CASSRTGEFNQPQHF
TRBV29-1	.	TRBJ2-5	many	TGCAGCGTTGAATTCGACCTATCGGGAGAGACCCAGTACTTC	CSVEFDLSGETQYF
TRBV29-1	TRBD2	TRBJ2-1	few	TGCAGCGTTGCCGGACTAGCGGGAGGTTCCTACAATGAGCAGTTCTTC	CSVAGLAGGSYNEQFF
TRBV19	TRBD2	TRBJ2-5	.	TGTGCCAGTAGTATAGGTAGCGGGGGGGCCGAAACCCAGTACTTC	CASSIGSGGAETQYF
TRBV30	.	TRBJ1-6	many	TGTGCCTGGAGTCCCCCCGTTAGGCGGTCGTGGAATTCACCCCTCCACTTT	CAWSPPVRRSWNSPLHF
TRBV28	.	TRBJ1-5	many	TGTGCCAGCAGTTTTTTAGGGGAGGGCAATCAGCCCCAGCATTTT	CASSFLGEGNQPQHF